The 22 T cell receptor beta chains given below trace back to one sample, sequenced in a study of T cell responses to AZD1222 COVID-19 vaccine. Assay used: immunoSEQ multiplex PCR; TCRdb lists only in-frame clones, some missing. The data contain roughly 110,000 clones, 85% to 90% of them seen just once; the ten biggest clones take up about 4.8%. The sequences come from peripheral blood, collected on day 0 of AZD1222 vaccination. All receptors derive from an adult in good health.

The chain couples TRBV12-5 to TRBJ1-3; D unresolved. Trimming removed 5 bases at V and 0 bases at J, with 5 bases between. The length of the CDR3 is 13 residues. Germline assignment: CDR1 LGHNT and CDR2 FRNRAP. Written as DNA, the CDR3 is TGTGCTAGTGGTCCAAGCTCTGGAAACACCATATATTTT. Amino acids: CASGPSSGNTIYF.

The rearrangement joins TRBV18 to TRBJ2-1; 10 bases are a match to TRBD2. Germline assignment: CDR1 KGHSH and CDR2 LQKENI. Germline trimming cut 4 bases from V and 10 bases from J; bases unmatched to any gene: 7. This CDR3 spans 14 amino acids. CDR3 protein: CASSRTGTSAEQFF. The CDR3 coding sequence is TGTGCCAGCTCACGAACCGGGACTAGCGCCGAGCAGTTCTTC.

In DNA, the CDR3 is TGTGCCAGCAGCTTAGATCTCAATCAGCCCCAGCATTTT. This translates into CASSLDLNQPQHF. The V gene is TRBV11-2, the J gene TRBJ1-5; D is ambiguous. The CDR3 runs to 13 residues. V lost 0 bases and J lost 3, with 3 bases in between. CDR1 and CDR2 (germline): SGHAT, FQNNGV.

The chain carries TRBV11-2 and TRBJ1-6, with 9 bases fitting TRBD1. V lost 5 bases, J lost 8 bases, and 7 bases stayed unmatched. In germline, CDR1 is SGHAT, CDR2 FQNNGV. The CDR3 is 15 amino acids. CDR3 protein: CASSPMGQGYSPLHF. For the CDR3, the DNA is TGTGCCAGCAGCCCCATGGGACAGGGTTATTCACCCCTCCACTTT.

V and J are TRBV5-4 and TRBJ1-6; D remains unclear. V was shortened by 1 base and J by 7 bases, with 3 bases between the two germline ends. The CDR3 runs to 12 residues. Germline V gene data show CDR1 as SGHNT and CDR2 as YYREEE (reference sequence). CDR3 sequence reads: CASSLSNSPLHF. CDR3 bases: TGTGCCAGCAGCTTGAGCAATTCACCCCTCCACTTT.

The V call is TRBV5-1, the J call TRBJ1-2; D remains ambiguous. CDR3 length equals 12 residues. Germline V gene data show CDR1 as SGHRS and CDR2 as YFSETQ. V was cut by 0 bases and J by 8 bases, with 8 bases left in between. CDR3 coding DNA: TGCGCCAGCAGCTTGGTACCCGGCGGCTACACCTTC. Translated, it gives CASSLVPGGYTF.

The CDR3, as DNA: TGTGCCATCAAGGCCCTGTCGGACACTGAAGCTTTCTTT. Its protein product is CAIKALSDTEAFF. V gene TRBV10-3 combines with J gene TRBJ1-1, with D unresolved. The V gene's germline CDR1 is ENHRY and CDR2 SYGVKD. Trimming removed 7 bases from V and 3 bases from J, with 12 bases in between. This CDR3 has 13 amino acids.

The chain recombines TRBV5-4 with TRBJ2-2, with D uncertain. The germline V and J ends were trimmed by 6 bases and 2 bases, with 14 bases remaining between them. CDR1 and CDR2 from the germline V gene are SGHNT and YYREEE (reference sequence). The length of the CDR3 is 15 residues. The CDR3 loop reads CASTPRAANTGELFF. CDR3 DNA sequence: TGTGCCAGCACCCCCCGGGCGGCAAACACCGGGGAGCTGTTTTTT.

This clone was found once. The genes are TRBV12-3 or TRBV12-4 and TRBJ1-1; D is unresolved. Trimming removed 1 base at V and 7 bases at J, with 10 bases between. The CDR3 totals 13 residues. CDR3 residues: CASSLGDYGEAFF. The CDR3 DNA is TGTGCCAGCAGTTTAGGGGATTATGGTGAAGCTTTCTTT.

The chain combines TRBV29-1 with TRBJ2-2; D tentatively fits TRBD1 or TRBD2 (6 bases each). Germline CDR1 reads SQVTM; CDR2 reads ANQGSEA. The V end lost 6 bases, the J end lost 1 base, and 15 bases lay between the germline ends. The CDR3 spans 15 residues. The CDR3, as DNA: TGCAGCGTAGTACTCGGGGGCTGGAACACCGGGGAGCTGTTTTTT. It codes for CSVVLGGWNTGELFF.

The gene calls are TRBV11-3 and TRBJ2-1; the D gene is possibly TRBD2 (6 bases). CDR1 is SGHNT and CDR2 is YENEEA in the germline V gene. The CDR3 has 14 amino acids. With 8 bases removed from V and 7 bases from J, the gap between germline ends came to 18 bases. Written as DNA, the CDR3 is TGTGCCAGCTCCCAGGTGGGACTGGGGAATGAGCAGTTCTTC. Its protein product is CASSQVGLGNEQFF.

This chain uses TRBV29-1 with TRBJ2-1, with 11 bases identical to TRBD2. This CDR3 has 15 residues. Germline CDR1 reads SQVTM; CDR2 reads ANQGSEA. Trimming removed 3 bases from V and 7 bases from J; junction bases left unmatched: 8. CDR3 loop: CSVDPTRTSGNEQFF. The CDR3 DNA sequence: TGCAGCGTTGACCCAACGAGGACTAGCGGGAATGAGCAGTTCTTC.

The chain combines TRBV20-1 with TRBJ2-2; 8 nucleotides match TRBD2. V was clipped by 3 bases and J by 0 bases; unmatched bases: 27. In germline, CDR1 is DFQATT, CDR2 SNEGSKA (reference sequence). The CDR3 totals 23 residues. CDR3 amino acids: CSASWGVCAPGGVRGTNTGELFF. The DNA of the CDR3 is TGCAGTGCTAGTTGGGGGGTTTGTGCACCGGGAGGGGTCCGGGGAACGAACACCGGGGAGCTGTTTTTT.

This chain links TRBV29-1 with TRBJ1-1; TRBD1 matches at 7 bases. With V trimmed by 7 bases and J by 1 base, 6 bases remained unmatched. The germline CDR1 and CDR2 sequences are SQVTM and ANQGSEA. The CDR3 consists of 13 residues. The CDR3 sequence: CSAVRQGNTEAFF. The CDR3 DNA reads as TGCAGCGCTGTCCGACAGGGGAACACTGAAGCTTTCTTT.

The chain uses TRBV28 and TRBJ2-7; 7 nucleotides agree with TRBD2. Per the germline V gene, CDR1 is MDHEN and CDR2 is SYDVKM. The CDR3 has 13 amino acids. Trimming removed 2 bases from V and 2 bases from J; junction bases left unmatched: 0. The CDR3 here is CASSLSGTYEQYF. CDR3 DNA sequence: TGTGCCAGCAGTTTAAGCGGGACCTACGAGCAGTACTTC.

The V call is TRBV3-1 (or the pseudogene TRBV3-2), the J call TRBJ2-7; TRBD2 matches at 10 bases. The CDR3 has 16 amino acids. Germline trimming cut 4 bases from V and 0 bases from J; bases unmatched to any gene: 6. CDR1 is LGHDT and CDR2 is YNNKEL in the germline V gene (reference sequence). This CDR3 is CASSPRVAGGSYEQYF. Written as DNA, the CDR3 is TGTGCCAGCAGCCCCCGTGTAGCGGGGGGCTCCTACGAGCAGTACTTC.

V is TRBV12-3 or TRBV12-4 and J is TRBJ2-3; D gene uncertain. The V end lost 2 bases, the J end lost 6 bases, and 6 bases lay between the germline ends. The CDR3 has 12 residues. CDR3 loop: CASSLSWDTQYF. The CDR3 DNA follows: TGTGCCAGCAGTTTATCATGGGATACGCAGTATTTT.

Only a few counts were recorded for this clone. The chain employs TRBV13 and TRBJ2-1; D perhaps matches TRBD2 (6 bases). Germline values: CDR1 PRHDT, CDR2 FYEKMQ (reference sequence). The V end lost 3 bases, the J end lost 2 bases, and 8 bases lay between the germline ends. The length of the CDR3 is 14 residues. CDR3 sequence reads: CASSLGGAYNEQFF. In nucleotides, the CDR3 is TGTGCCAGCAGCTTGGGGGGAGCCTACAATGAGCAGTTCTTC.

The CDR3 loop reads CASSSFPGPNTGELFF. CDR3 sequence (DNA): TGTGCCAGCAGTTCTTTCCCCGGGCCGAACACCGGGGAGCTGTTTTTT. The chain combines TRBV2 with TRBJ2-2; D remains ambiguous. CDR3 length equals 16 residues. Germline V gene lookup returns CDR1 SNHLY and CDR2 FYNNEI. Trimming took 5 bases from V and 0 from J, leaving 13 bases between them.

CDR3 in DNA: TGTGCCAGCAGGAGGACAGGGGTGTACCGGGAGCTGTTTTTT. This translates into CASRRTGVYRELFF. The V call is TRBV27, the J call TRBJ2-2; TRBD1 aligns across 9 bases. This CDR3 contains 14 residues. V lost 6 bases to trimming and J lost 9 bases; unmatched junction nucleotides: 8. Per the germline V gene, CDR1 is MNHEY and CDR2 is SMNVEV (reference sequence).

The chain joins TRBV12-5 to TRBJ2-4; D ambiguous. This CDR3 has 18 residues. The V gene's germline CDR1 is LGHNT and CDR2 FRNRAP. Trimming took 0 bases from V and 0 from J, leaving 15 bases between them. The CDR3 region is CASGLVQKGALAKNIQYF. CDR3 in DNA: TGTGCTAGTGGTTTGGTACAGAAAGGTGCTCTAGCCAAAAACATTCAGTACTTC.

This chain connects TRBV11-2 to TRBJ2-2; TRBD1 might be the D (6 bases). In germline, CDR1 is SGHAT, CDR2 FQNNGV. The CDR3 consists of 15 residues. Trimming took 2 bases from V and 5 from J, leaving 12 bases between them. The CDR3 nucleotides read TGTGCCAGCAGCTTAATTTCAGGGGTAACCGGGGAGCTGTTTTTT. This encodes CASSLISGVTGELFF.